This TCR beta chain appears in the sequencing data of a study of blood T cell repertoires in COVID-19. Whole-study context: COVID-19 samples collected from the United States, Italy and Spain covered acute and convalescent phases. Sources were T cells, B-cell-depleted T cells, or PBMCs; the material itself was cDNA or gDNA.

Germline lookup yields CDR1 MNHNY and CDR2 SVGAGI (reference sequence). Unmatched junction bases numbered 3, after V lost 6 bases and J lost 7 bases. The length of the CDR3 is 14 residues. In its sample, this clone was seen once. Sequencing was performed with immunoSEQ multiplex PCR; in TCRdb, only in-frame clones are kept and a portion is missing. Among a few hundred thousand clones listed, less than 90% were seen once. All enrollees were roughly 18 to 95 years old and from roughly 26 US areas. Sequenced input: PBMCs or T cells enriched from blood (not recorded which). The TCR comes from a woman aged 25 to 45 who had recovered from COVID-19. This chain links TRBV6-6 with TRBJ1-6, with 10 nucleotides matching TRBD1. CDR3 region: CASSGQGDNSPLHF. In DNA form, the CDR3 reads TGTGCCAGCAGCGGACAGGGGGACAATTCACCCCTCCACTTT.